This is a list of T cell receptor beta chains from one sample in a study of OX40 agonist ivuxolimab in advanced cancers. The data were produced by immunoSEQ multiplex PCR, yet TCRdb's version contains in-frame clones alone and is incomplete. The table shows over 35,000 clones, with about 80% occurring only once. The material sequenced was CD4+ or CD8+ T cells sorted from blood, taken in a trial of the OX40 agonist ivuxolimab. Receptors originate from an adult with an advanced solid tumor such as melanoma, head and neck, liver or kidney cancer. Both conserved end residues are part of each CDR3. D genes are given only for firm matches. A clone size is listed for some rows: how often the clone was seen (once, few, many), or a class if it is expanded.

TRBJ2-2 TRBV7-3 TRBD1 - TGTGCCAGCAGCTTAAATGGCAGGGGGCTCACCGGGGAGCTGTTTTTT CASSLNGRGLTGELFF
TRBJ2-2 TRBV11-2 TRBD2 - TGTGCCAGCAGCGTTAGCGGGGGGGCAGGCACCGGGGAGCTGTTTTTT CASSVSGGAGTGELFF
TRBJ1-2 TRBV7-9 - - TGTGCCAGCAGCCTCCCTGGTCTGGGCTATGGCTACACCTTC CASSLPGLGYGYTF
TRBJ1-2 TRBV5-1 TRBD1 - TGCGCCAGCAGCCTTGGGACAGGCCCCATAAGGGGCTACACCTTC CASSLGTGPIRGYTF
TRBJ2-2 TRBV6-1 - - TGTGCCAGCAGTGATTGGGGGCGGGGCACCGGGGAGCTGTTTTTT CASSDWGRGTGELFF
TRBJ2-2 TRBV9 - - TGTGCCAGCAGCGCTCCGGGGACGGGGGCTGGCGGGGAGCTGTTTTTT CASSAPGTGAGGELFF
TRBJ1-1 TRBV12-5 - medium-sized TGTGCTAGTGGTTTGGTAATTGGGGAGAACACTGAAGCTTTCTTT CASGLVIGENTEAFF
TRBJ2-1 TRBV30 - - TGTGCCTGGTCGTCAAGGGTCAATGAGCAGTTCTTC CAWSSRVNEQFF
TRBJ2-2 TRBV5-1 TRBD2 - TGCGCCAGCAGCTTGGAACTAGCGGGTACCGGGGAGCTGTTTTTT CASSLELAGTGELFF
TRBJ2-7 TRBV7-2 - once TGTGCCAGCAGCTTAGAGGCTGGGGGGGGCGGCGAGCAGTACTTC CASSLEAGGGGEQYF